One and the same sample provided the 18 T cell receptor beta chains below, sequenced in a study of blood T cell repertoires in COVID-19. Assay: immunoSEQ multiplex PCR; the TCRdb copy retains only in-frame clones and omits some. The sample lists over 100,000 clones, roughly four fifths occurring once. Sequenced: peripheral blood. Every receptor here comes from a human donor in a cohort sampled during active COVID-19.

This clone was recorded only once. The chain couples TRBV3-1 (or the pseudogene TRBV3-2) to TRBJ2-7; D gene ambiguous. CDR1 is LGHDT and CDR2 is YNNKEL in the germline V gene (reference sequence). Trimming pared 4 bases from V and 6 bases from J, leaving 7 bases between. The CDR3 has 11 amino acids. CDR3 residues: CASSLHSEQYF. The CDR3 coding sequence is TGTGCCAGCAGCCTTCATTCCGAGCAGTACTTC.

The chain joins TRBV2 to TRBJ1-2, with 10 bases fitting TRBD1. The CDR3 has 14 amino acids. Looked up from germline, CDR1 is SNHLY and CDR2 is FYNNEI. J was trimmed by 7 bases and V by 6 bases; bases with no gene match: 8. Here the CDR3 reads CASSGSDRGGGYTF. Written as DNA, the CDR3 is TGTGCCAGCAGCGGATCGGACAGGGGGGGTGGCTACACCTTC.

This chain uses TRBV27 with TRBJ1-4; a weak D match, TRBD1 (5 bases). Trimming removed 5 bases from V and 2 bases from J, with 15 bases in between. The length of the CDR3 is 16 residues. Germline assignment: CDR1 MNHEY and CDR2 SMNVEV (reference sequence). The CDR3: CASSGARVVTNEKLFF. The CDR3 DNA reads as TGTGCCAGCAGTGGGGCCAGGGTAGTGACTAATGAAAAACTGTTTTTT.

The gene calls are TRBV6-5 and TRBJ1-3, with no clear D. V dropped 8 bases and J dropped 0 bases, with 11 bases sitting between them. The CDR3 is made up of 14 amino acids. Per germline, CDR1 MNHEY and CDR2 SVGAGI. DNA of the CDR3: TGTGCCAGCTCAATCCACTTCTCTGGAAACACCATATATTTT. As protein: CASSIHFSGNTIYF.

The J gene is TRBJ1-1, the V gene TRBV4-3; D remains unclear. Trimming pared 1 base from V and 1 base from J, leaving 13 bases between. CDR1 and CDR2 from the germline V gene are LGHNA and YSLEER. The CDR3 covers 16 residues. CDR3 nucleotides: TGCGCCAGCAGCCAAGGGATTTACGGAGCGAACACTGAAGCTTTCTTT. Amino acid sequence: CASSQGIYGANTEAFF.

As DNA, the CDR3 is TGTGCCAGCACCGGACTAGCGGGTTGGACGTCCTACAATGAGCAGTTCTTC. Translating gives CASTGLAGWTSYNEQFF. The rearrangement uses TRBV2 and TRBJ2-1; 11 nucleotides match TRBD2. This CDR3 contains 17 residues. V dropped 7 bases and J dropped 1; count of bases not matched to a gene: 9. Germline V gene data show CDR1 as SNHLY and CDR2 as FYNNEI.

The V and J genes are TRBV29-1 and TRBJ1-5; 7 positions match TRBD1. The CDR3 covers 14 residues. CDR1 and CDR2 from the germline V gene are SQVTM and ANQGSEA. The junction had 8 bases not matched to a gene; V was cut back by 7 bases and J by 2 bases. The CDR3 DNA follows: TGCAGCGCCCAGACAGGGTCAGGCAATCAGCCCCAGCATTTT. Protein: CSAQTGSGNQPQHF.

V and J are TRBV20-1 and TRBJ2-7; D is undetermined. Germline CDR1 and CDR2: DFQATT and SNEGSKA (reference sequence). The CDR3 spans 11 residues. Trimming removed 6 bases at V and 0 bases at J, with 6 bases between. This chain's CDR3 is CSAVSSYEQYF. DNA of the CDR3: TGCAGTGCCGTTAGCTCCTACGAGCAGTACTTC.

J is TRBJ2-6 and V is TRBV19, with TRBD1 matching over 12 bases. CDR3 length equals 17 residues. V gave up 6 bases and J gave up 1 base; unmatched junction bases: 4. Germline values: CDR1 LNHDA, CDR2 SQIVND (reference sequence). In DNA, the CDR3 is TGTGCCAGTAGCTGGGACAGGGGGCGGTCTGGGGCCAACGTCCTGACTTTC. Translating it yields CASSWDRGRSGANVLTF.

This clone appeared a single time. CDR3 protein: CASSSLRDSTDTQYF. For the CDR3, the DNA is TGTGCCAGCAGTTCGTTGCGGGACAGCACAGATACGCAGTATTTT. The V call is TRBV27, the J call TRBJ2-3; D may be TRBD2 (6 bases). V gave up 4 bases and J gave up 0 bases, with 11 bases separating them. Germline V gives CDR1 MNHEY, CDR2 SMNVEV (reference sequence). The CDR3 runs to 15 residues.

V usage is TRBV28 and J usage is TRBJ1-1, with D perhaps TRBD1 (5 bases). Germline CDR1 MDHEN, CDR2 SYDVKM. The CDR3 extends over 13 amino acids. V was clipped by 5 bases and J by 1 base, with 8 bases between them. CDR3 region: CASSRQQNTEAFF. In nucleotides, the CDR3 is TGTGCCAGCAGTCGACAGCAGAACACTGAAGCTTTCTTT.

The rearrangement links TRBV4-1 to TRBJ1-4; D not resolved. V was cut by 1 base and J by 0 bases, with 12 bases left in between. Germline CDR1 MGHRA, CDR2 YSYEKL. The CDR3 length is 17 residues. The CDR3 DNA follows: TGCGCCAGCAGCCAAGCGATGGAGAGCGCAACTAATGAAAAACTGTTTTTT. Protein sequence: CASSQAMESATNEKLFF.

The chain employs TRBV3-1 (or the pseudogene TRBV3-2) and TRBJ2-6; maybe TRBD1 (6 bases). Between the trimmed V and J ends, which lost 4 bases and 1 base, there was a span of 14 bases. This CDR3 region has 17 residues. The V gene's germline CDR1 is LGHDT and CDR2 YNNKEL (reference sequence). The DNA of the CDR3 is TGTGCCAGCAGCCGAGGGTACAGGGAATCTGGGGCCAACGTCCTGACTTTC. This gives the protein CASSRGYRESGANVLTF.

The rearrangement links TRBV19 to TRBJ2-1, with a tentative D call TRBD1 (6 bases). The V gene lost 7 bases and the J gene lost 0 bases, with 13 bases spanning the gap. CDR3 length equals 15 residues. Germline CDR1 reads LNHDA; CDR2 reads SQIVND (reference sequence). CDR3 sequence: CASNQGPSSYNEQFF. The CDR3 region has the DNA TGTGCCAGTAATCAGGGGCCCAGCTCCTACAATGAGCAGTTCTTC.

This clone was counted once. The chain couples TRBV19 to TRBJ2-7; the match to TRBD1 covers 10 bases. The V gene's germline CDR1 is LNHDA and CDR2 SQIVND (reference sequence). This CDR3 has 16 amino acids. With 6 bases clipped from V and 1 base from J, the junction kept 9 bases outside the gene matches. This CDR3 is CASSMGTGVTSYEQYF. The CDR3 DNA is TGTGCCAGTAGCATGGGGACAGGGGTTACATCCTACGAGCAGTACTTC.

This rearrangement joins TRBV5-4 to TRBJ1-4; 10 positions agree with TRBD1. Germline V gene data show CDR1 as SGHNT and CDR2 as YYREEE (reference sequence). The V and J ends lost 4 bases and 2 bases, in that order; junction bases with no gene match: 8. The CDR3 is 17 residues long. The CDR3 DNA reads TGTGCCAGCAGCAGGCGGACAGGGGGAGTCACTAATGAAAAACTGTTTTTT. Translation gives CASSRRTGGVTNEKLFF.

The chain is built from TRBV9 and TRBJ2-2; TRBD1 matches 7 bases. The length of the CDR3 is 17 residues. Germline CDR1 is SGDLS and CDR2 is YYNGEE. V trimming: 5 bases; J trimming: 4 bases; junction bases outside the gene matches: 14. CDR3 coding DNA: TGTGCCAGCAGACGGGACAGCCCAGGCCCAACCACCGGGGAGCTGTTTTTT. Translating it yields CASRRDSPGPTTGELFF.

The chain uses TRBV9 and TRBJ2-5, with 9 bases lining up with TRBD2. Germline values: CDR1 SGDLS, CDR2 YYNGEE. This CDR3 is built from 15 residues. V lost 0 bases and J lost 4; bases outside the gene matches: 4. In nucleotides, the CDR3 is TGTGCCAGCAGCGTAGAGGGACTAGCCACAGAGACCCAGTACTTC. Translation: CASSVEGLATETQYF. Combining the CDR3 with reference TRBV9 and TRBJ2-5 gives the whole variable domain DSGVTQTPKHLITATGQRVTLRCSPRSGDLSVYWYQQSLDQGLQFLIQYYNGEERAKGNILERFSAQQFPDLHSELNLSSLELGDSALYFCASSVEGLATETQYFGPGTRLLVL.